This is a list of T cell receptor beta chains from one sample in a study of blood T cell repertoires in COVID-19. Profiling relied on immunoSEQ multiplex PCR, and the TCRdb table lists in-frame clones only, not all of them. In the table there are 150,000 to 200,000 clones, less than 90% of which are singletons. The specimen was peripheral blood. The receptors come from a man aged 65 to 79 with active or convalescent COVID-19. The CDR3 runs from the conserved cysteine through the conserved F or W. The D gene is left open where the match is weak. Clone size appears in some rows only: once, few, many, or a class for an expanded clone.

TRBJ2-5 16 . TRBD2 TRBV3-1/TRBV3-2 TGTGCCAGCAGCCAAGATCCAGCGGGAGGTCAAGAGACCCAGTACTTC CASSQDPAGGQETQYF
TRBJ2-2 15 once TRBD2 TRBV15 TGTGCCACCAGCAGAGGACTAGCGGACACCGGGGAGCTGTTTTTT CATSRGLADTGELFF
TRBJ2-3 15 . TRBD1 TRBV7-2 TGTGCCAGCAGCTTAGCGCCAGGGGGTGGAGATACGCAGTATTTT CASSLAPGGGDTQYF
TRBJ2-7 19 . . TRBV7-2 TGTGCCAGCAGCTTAGGGTGGGGTCACCCGGGGTTTATTGGCTACGAGCAGTACTTC CASSLGWGHPGFIGYEQYF
TRBJ2-3 16 . TRBD2 TRBV20-1 TGCAGTGCTAGTCTCGCTAGCGGGGGGGCTGGGGATACGCAGTATTTT CSASLASGGAGDTQYF
TRBJ2-7 19 once TRBD2 TRBV7-2 TGTGCCAGCAGCTTAGGATCCAGCGGGGGGTTTCCGTGGGATTACGAGCAGTACTTC CASSLGSSGGFPWDYEQYF
TRBJ2-7 15 few TRBD2 TRBV28 TGTGCCAGCAGTTCTATTGGACTGGGCGGGAGGGAGCAGTACTTC CASSSIGLGGREQYF
TRBJ2-1 16 . TRBD1 TRBV6-6 TGTGCCAGCAGGCCCTCTCGGGACAGGGGGCTGAATGAGCAGTTCTTC CASRPSRDRGLNEQFF
TRBJ1-1 12 . . TRBV29-1 TGCAGCGTTGAATCTTTGAACACTGAAGCTTTCTTT CSVESLNTEAFF
TRBJ1-3 13 . TRBD1 TRBV10-3 TGTGCCATCAGGGACAGGGGAGGAAACACCATATATTTT CAIRDRGGNTIYF
TRBJ2-7 15 . TRBD2 TRBV6-4 TGTGCCAGCAGTGTGCGGACTAGCGTTCCCTACGAGCAGTACTTC CASSVRTSVPYEQYF
TRBJ2-3 19 . TRBD1 TRBV11-3 TGTGCCAGCAGCTTATTTGACCTGCGGACAGGGTCTCACACAGATACGCAGTATTTT CASSLFDLRTGSHTDTQYF
TRBJ2-1 17 . TRBD2 TRBV6-2/TRBV6-3 TGTGCCAGCAGTTACTCTAGTAGCGGGCGGTTTACGAATGAGCAGTTCTTC CASSYSSSGRFTNEQFF
TRBJ2-3 13 . . TRBV30 TGTGCCTGCCCGGGACAACACACAGATACGCAGTATTTT CACPGQHTDTQYF
TRBJ1-1 14 few . TRBV7-9 TGTGCCAGCAGCTTAAACGGGTTGAACACTGAAGCTTTCTTT CASSLNGLNTEAFF
TRBJ1-1 13 . . TRBV2 TGTGCCAGCAGTGTAGGGGGTCGCACTGAAGCTTTCTTT CASSVGGRTEAFF
TRBJ2-3 14 . TRBD2 TRBV10-3 TGTGCCATCACTCCCCAGCGGGATGCAGATACGCAGTATTTT CAITPQRDADTQYF
TRBJ1-6 16 . TRBD1 TRBV19 TGTGCCAGTGCCCGGGACAGGGGAACCTATAATTCACCCCTCCACTTT CASARDRGTYNSPLHF
TRBJ2-1 11 . . TRBV12-3/TRBV12-4 TGTGCCAGCAGTCTGTACAATGAGCAGTTCTTC CASSLYNEQFF
TRBJ2-3 14 . . TRBV7-2 TGTGCCAGCAGCTTAGTAGCGGCGTCGGATACGCAGTATTTT CASSLVAASDTQYF
TRBJ2-5 14 once TRBD1 TRBV3-1/TRBV3-2 TGTGCCAGCAGGGAACAGGGGAGACAAGAGACCCAGTACTTC CASREQGRQETQYF
TRBJ1-2 14 . . TRBV6-5 TGTGCCAGCAGTTACAGACAGGTCTTTGGTGGCTACACCTTC CASSYRQVFGGYTF
TRBJ2-1 13 . . TRBV24-1 TGTGCCACCAGAGACAGGACCTACAATGAGCAGTTCTTC CATRDRTYNEQFF
TRBJ2-5 14 once TRBD2 TRBV27 TGTGCCAGCAGTTTATTCGGGGGGCAAGAGACCCAGTACTTC CASSLFGGQETQYF
TRBJ1-5 15 . . TRBV24-1 TGTGCCACGTGGGGGGGGGAGTGTGGCAATCAGCCCCAGCATTTT CATWGGECGNQPQHF
TRBJ1-3 16 . . TRBV5-8 TGTGCCAGCAGCCGAACCGGACTGCCTCCTGGAAACACCATATATTTT CASSRTGLPPGNTIYF
TRBJ2-1 15 . TRBD2 TRBV7-9 TGTGCCAGCAGCCATAGCGGGAGGGCCGATAATGAGCAGTTCTTC CASSHSGRADNEQFF
TRBJ1-6 15 . . TRBV27 TGTGCCAGCAGTTTAAGACGGGGATGGAATTCACCCCTCCACTTT CASSLRRGWNSPLHF
TRBJ1-1 13 . . TRBV12-3/TRBV12-4 TGTGCCAGCAGTTCGGCCAGGGCCACTGAAGCTTTCTTT CASSSARATEAFF
TRBJ1-1 14 . TRBD1 TRBV5-1 TGCGCCAGCCTCGAAGGGACAGCGAACACTGAAGCTTTCTTT CASLEGTANTEAFF
TRBJ1-2 14 . TRBD1 TRBV28 TGTGCCAGCAGTTCAACCGGACAGGGGAATGGCTACACCTTC CASSSTGQGNGYTF
TRBJ1-5 13 . . TRBV15 TGTGCCACCTCCCGAGAGGTCGTTCAGCCCCAGCATTTT CATSREVVQPQHF
TRBJ2-7 13 . . TRBV10-1 TGCGCCAGCAGTGCTAACCGAGGCCGAGAGCAGTACTTC CASSANRGREQYF
TRBJ2-2 14 . . TRBV5-4 TGTGCCAGCAGCTTGGGATCAGGAAACGGGGAGCTGTTTTTT CASSLGSGNGELFF
TRBJ1-6 15 . TRBD1 TRBV3-1/TRBV3-2 TGTGCCAGCAGCCAAGAGGACAGGGTTGGTTCACCCCTCCACTTT CASSQEDRVGSPLHF
TRBJ2-7 16 . TRBD1 TRBV2 TGTGCCAGCAGTTGGGACAGGGGGCGTTCGGGCTACGAGCAGTACTTC CASSWDRGRSGYEQYF
TRBJ1-6 14 . TRBD1 TRBV28 TGTGCCAGCATGGGGACAGGGGGTGATTCACCCCTCCACTTT CASMGTGGDSPLHF
TRBJ2-2 17 . TRBD2 TRBV5-1 TGCGCCAGCAGCTCCCGGACTAGCGGGGACAACACCGGGGAGCTGTTTTTT CASSSRTSGDNTGELFF
TRBJ2-7 13 . TRBD1 TRBV18 TGTGCCAGCTCATTGGGACAGACCTACGAGCAGTACTTC CASSLGQTYEQYF
TRBJ2-1 16 . TRBD2 TRBV4-3 TGCGCCAGCAGCCAAGATTGGTGGGAGGGAAACAATGAGCAGTTCTTC CASSQDWWEGNNEQFF
TRBJ1-2 14 . . TRBV27 TGTGCCAGCAGCCCCGACGGGGGTAACTATGGCTACACCTTC CASSPDGGNYGYTF
TRBJ1-1 15 . TRBD1 TRBV6-6 TGTGCCAGCAGTTACCCTCGGGACAGGCGGGCTGAAGCTTTCTTT CASSYPRDRRAEAFF